The text below deals with one TCR beta chain. The CDR3 has 15 residues. In germline, CDR1 is MGHRA, CDR2 YSYEKL. With 4 bases clipped from V and 3 bases from J, the junction kept 9 bases outside the gene matches. Primers for the PCR totalled 60 Vbeta and 13 Jbeta. Repertoires were generated with immunoSEQ multiplex PCR, while TCRdb's copy carries only in-frame clones and drops some. This repertoire includes 150,000 to 200,000 clones. The data originate from a study of cytomegalovirus exposure and HLA in healthy donors. The clonotype was recovered from a man aged 25-45 years in good health and CMV-seronegative. The rearrangement uses TRBV4-1 and TRBJ2-7, with TRBD1 matching 7 bases. Sequenced input: PBMCs. The CDR3 is CASSRAPGQNYEQYF. The CDR3, as DNA: TGCGCCAGCAGCCGAGCCCCGGGACAGAACTACGAGCAGTACTTC.